This is a list of T cell receptor beta chains from one sample in a study of cytomegalovirus exposure and HLA in healthy donors. Here immunoSEQ multiplex PCR was the method, and the copy in TCRdb shows in-frame clones only, minus some. The sample includes 90,000 to 150,000 clones, about 80% seen only once; the top ten take 2% to 3%. What was sequenced was PBMCs. These receptors originate from a female donor in good health and CMV-seronegative. The CDR3 runs from the conserved cysteine through the conserved F or W. A D gene is named only where the DNA matches it firmly. A row's size may be missing; if present it is once, few, many or a size class.

cdr3_length	d_call	v_call	clone_size	j_call	cdr3_nt	cdr3_aa
18	TRBD2	TRBV5-1	-	TRBJ2-7	TGCGCCAGCAGCTTGGGGTCTAGCGGGGGGGTCAGCTCCTACGAGCAGTACTTC	CASSLGSSGGVSSYEQYF
17	-	TRBV29-1	-	TRBJ1-2	TGCAGCGTTGAACGCGGGCAGGGGTTTGAGGTTAGCTATGGCTACACCTTC	CSVERGQGFEVSYGYTF
17	TRBD2	TRBV19	-	TRBJ2-4	TGTGCCAGTAGTACCACTAGCGGGGGGGAAGCCAAAAACATTCAGTACTTC	CASSTTSGGEAKNIQYF
14	-	TRBV19	-	TRBJ1-3	TGTGCCAGTAGTGCCACCACCAACAGGGACGCCATATATTTT	CASSATTNRDAIYF
15	-	TRBV4-2	-	TRBJ2-2	TGTGCCAGCAGCCAAGAAGGGACTTCCACCGGGGAGCTGTTTTTT	CASSQEGTSTGELFF
16	TRBD1	TRBV6-1	once	TRBJ2-5	TGTGCCAGCAGTGAAAGAAGGGGACAGGGTCCGGAGACCCAGTACTTC	CASSERRGQGPETQYF
15	TRBD2	TRBV5-4	-	TRBJ2-7	TGTGCCAGCAGCTTGCGACGGGGGGGTATGGACGAGCAGTACTTC	CASSLRRGGMDEQYF
16	TRBD1	TRBV5-4	-	TRBJ2-4	TGTGCCAGCAGCAAAGCCCCTAGGGACAGCTCAAACATTCAGTACTTC	CASSKAPRDSSNIQYF
12	TRBD1	TRBV6-5	once	TRBJ2-7	TGTGCCAGTGGGGACAGCTATAAGGAGCAGTACTTC	CASGDSYKEQYF
15	-	TRBV7-2	-	TRBJ1-2	TGTGCCAGCAGCCAAAGACGACTAACTAACTATGGCTACACCTTC	CASSQRRLTNYGYTF
16	TRBD1	TRBV2	-	TRBJ2-1	TGTGCCAGCAGTGAAGCTGCAGGACAGGGGGCGAAGGAGCAGTTCTTC	CASSEAAGQGAKEQFF
15	-	TRBV19	-	TRBJ1-2	TGTGCCAGTAGTCCCCTGGGGGGGCTACCCTCTGGCTACACCTTC	CASSPLGGLPSGYTF
14	-	TRBV5-1	-	TRBJ1-6	TGCGCCAGCAGCTCTCAGGGTATTAATTCACCCCTCCACTTT	CASSSQGINSPLHF
15	TRBD1	TRBV27	-	TRBJ1-1	TGTGCCAGCAGCGGACAGGGGTCGAATTTCGCGGAAGCTTTCTTT	CASSGQGSNFAEAFF
13	-	TRBV5-1	-	TRBJ1-1	TGCGCCAGCAGCACACAGGGGAACACTGAAGCTTTCTTT	CASSTQGNTEAFF
15	TRBD2	TRBV5-4	-	TRBJ2-5	TGTGCCAGCAGCCTGAATGGACTAGGTCTGGAGACCCAGTACTTC	CASSLNGLGLETQYF
13	-	TRBV29-1	-	TRBJ2-2	TGCAGCGTTGAAGAAACGTCGGGCGGGGAGCTGTTTTTT	CSVEETSGGELFF
18	TRBD1	TRBV5-1	-	TRBJ1-4	TGCGCCAGCAGCTTGGGGAGACAGGGGATTACAACTAATGAAAAACTGTTTTTT	CASSLGRQGITTNEKLFF
15	-	TRBV6-4	-	TRBJ1-3	TGTGCCAGCAGTGACTCGTCTTCTCCTGGAAACACCATATATTTT	CASSDSSSPGNTIYF
14	TRBD2	TRBV6-6	-	TRBJ2-7	TGTGCCAGCGACGGCGGGGGGATTTACGACGAGCAGTACTTC	CASDGGGIYDEQYF
14	TRBD1	TRBV19	-	TRBJ1-2	TGTGCCAGTAGTTCGGGACAGGGGTCCTATGGCTACACCTTC	CASSSGQGSYGYTF
15	-	TRBV6-5	-	TRBJ2-3	TGTGCCAGCAGTTACCGAAGGGGGACCGGGGATACGCAGTATTTT	CASSYRRGTGDTQYF
18	-	TRBV15	once	TRBJ2-2	TGTGCCACCAGCGCACCGGGGGCCGGCGGGGGTGTCACCGGGGAGCTGTTTTTT	CATSAPGAGGGVTGELFF
13	-	TRBV27	-	TRBJ2-7	TGTGCCAGCATGCGGGGAAGGACCTACGAGCAGTACTTC	CASMRGRTYEQYF
18	TRBD1	TRBV12-5	-	TRBJ2-1	TGTGCTAGTGGTTTGGTACAGGGGCCGGGACAGGGGGACAATGAGCAGTTCTTC	CASGLVQGPGQGDNEQFF
15	TRBD1	TRBV13	-	TRBJ1-2	TGTGCCAGCAGCACAGGGGGAGGGGGGTATGGTGGCTACACCTTC	CASSTGGGGYGGYTF
15	TRBD2	TRBV30	-	TRBJ2-5	TGTGCCTGGAGCGTGCCTAGCGGGGACCAAGAGACCCAGTACTTC	CAWSVPSGDQETQYF
14	-	TRBV7-8	-	TRBJ1-2	TGTGCCAGCAGCACCCTACAGGGAAACTATGGCTACACCTTC	CASSTLQGNYGYTF
15	TRBD1	TRBV5-6	-	TRBJ2-7	TGTGCCAGCAGCCCCCGGACAGGGGGACCCTACGAGCAGTACTTC	CASSPRTGGPYEQYF
12	-	TRBV19	few	TRBJ1-1	TGTGCCAGTAGTAACTGGAACACTGAAGCTTTCTTT	CASSNWNTEAFF
16	TRBD1	TRBV30	-	TRBJ2-7	TGTGCCTGGAGTATTCTTTCCTCGGACAGGGCTTACGAGCAGTACTTC	CAWSILSSDRAYEQYF
16	TRBD2	TRBV5-5	-	TRBJ2-1	TGTGCCAGCAGCTGGACCTCGCCGGGACTAGCGAATGAGCAGTTCTTC	CASSWTSPGLANEQFF
14	TRBD2	TRBV7-2	-	TRBJ2-3	TGTGCCAGCAGCTTCCGGGGGGGCACAGATACGCAGTATTTT	CASSFRGGTDTQYF
13	TRBD1	TRBV2	-	TRBJ1-6	TGTGCCAACCCGAAGGACAGGAATTCACCCCTCCACTTT	CANPKDRNSPLHF
13	TRBD2	TRBV6-5	few	TRBJ2-7	TGTGCCAGCAGTTGGACTAGGTCGTCCGAGCAGTACTTC	CASSWTRSSEQYF
17	-	TRBV19	-	TRBJ1-3	TGTGCCAGTAGTATACCCCCCCCAGCGAGCTCTGGAAACACCATATATTTT	CASSIPPPASSGNTIYF
16	-	TRBV9	-	TRBJ2-5	TGTGCCAGCAGCGTAGGAGCGACTCCCCGTCAAGAGACCCAGTACTTC	CASSVGATPRQETQYF
14	TRBD2	TRBV4-1	-	TRBJ2-1	TGCGCCAGCAGCCAGGGGACTAGCGGGGATGAGCAGTTCTTC	CASSQGTSGDEQFF
15	-	TRBV27	-	TRBJ1-4	TGTGCCAGCAGTTTGGTTCAGGGTACTAATGAAAAACTGTTTTTT	CASSLVQGTNEKLFF
16	TRBD1	TRBV5-4	once	TRBJ2-7	TGTGCCAGCAGCTTGCTGACAGGGGAGGTTAGCGACGAGCAGTACTTC	CASSLLTGEVSDEQYF
19	-	TRBV12-5	-	TRBJ2-7	TGTGCTAGTGGTTTGGTCCTATCTTCCAGGCCAGACGACCCCTACGAGCAGTACTTC	CASGLVLSSRPDDPYEQYF
19	TRBD2	TRBV5-1	once	TRBJ2-5	TGCGCCAGCAGCTTGTTGGGGATATTTAGCGGGGTGTACCAAGAGACCCAGTACTTC	CASSLLGIFSGVYQETQYF
17	-	TRBV11-2	-	TRBJ2-4	TGTGCCAGCAGCCTTCTAAAACAGTCACTAGCCAAAAACATTCAGTACTTC	CASSLLKQSLAKNIQYF
11	-	TRBV5-4	-	TRBJ2-7	TGTGCCAGCAGCTCATCCTACGAGCAGTACTTC	CASSSSYEQYF
15	-	TRBV19	few	TRBJ1-5	TGTGCCAGTAGCATGTGGCCAGATCGTAATCAGCCCCAGCATTTT	CASSMWPDRNQPQHF
14	-	TRBV29-1	-	TRBJ2-3	TGCAGCGCGGCCGGAAACAGATACACAGATACGCAGTATTTT	CSAAGNRYTDTQYF
15	TRBD1	TRBV14	-	TRBJ2-7	TGTGCCAGCAGCCAAGTGTGGGACAGTCCCTACGAGCAGTACTTC	CASSQVWDSPYEQYF
15	TRBD2	TRBV6-1	-	TRBJ2-3	TGTGCCAGCAGTGTCACTAGCGGCAGCACAGATACGCAGTATTTT	CASSVTSGSTDTQYF
17	TRBD1	TRBV9	-	TRBJ1-6	TGTGCCAGCAGCGCGCCCGGACAGGGGACCTATAATTCACCCCTCCACTTT	CASSAPGQGTYNSPLHF
15	TRBD1	TRBV7-9	-	TRBJ1-1	TGTGCCAGCAGAGGAGTAGGGGGCGCGAACACTGAAGCTTTCTTT	CASRGVGGANTEAFF
13	-	TRBV10-3	-	TRBJ2-5	TGTGCCATCAGTAGGGGTTCTCAAGAGACCCAGTACTTC	CAISRGSQETQYF
14	TRBD2	TRBV7-2	-	TRBJ2-5	TGTGCCAGCAGCTCCAGACTAGCCTCTGAGACCCAGTACTTC	CASSSRLASETQYF
16	-	TRBV6-5	-	TRBJ1-3	TGTGCCAGCAGTTACTCGATAACGAGTACTGGAAACACCATATATTTT	CASSYSITSTGNTIYF
15	-	TRBV5-5	few	TRBJ1-6	TGTGCCAGCGGGGCGTACGACGACTATAATTCACCCCTCCACTTT	CASGAYDDYNSPLHF
13	-	TRBV4-3	-	TRBJ1-4	TGCGCCAGCAGCCAAGATTTAGGCAGGGGAGTGTTTTTT	CASSQDLGRGVFF
16	-	TRBV7-9	once	TRBJ2-1	TGTGCCAGCAGTCCCATCAGGGGAAGCTCCTACAATGAGCAGTTCTTC	CASSPIRGSSYNEQFF
12	TRBD2	TRBV7-2	-	TRBJ2-1	TGTGCCAGCAGTCGACTAGCGGGGGAGCAGTTCTTC	CASSRLAGEQFF